This TCR beta chain is from a study of cytomegalovirus exposure and HLA in healthy donors. General study results and limits: The majority of TCR sequences were rare, yet some public TCRs appeared in many donors. Researchers counted around 170 TCR beta chains as cytomegalovirus-associated. Reportedly, diagnosis of cytomegalovirus status by the classifier showed high specificity and sensitivity.

Concerning this clone: Its antigen is unidentified.

The CDR3 has 15 amino acids. Germline V CDR1 and CDR2: SGHKS, YYEKEE (reference sequence). V was clipped by 3 bases and J by 4 bases; unmatched bases: 4. Assay: immunoSEQ multiplex PCR; the TCRdb copy retains only in-frame clones and omits some. The sample lists 110,000 or so clones, about 82% occurring once. The donors were members of the roughly 130-subject validation cohort (separate from the approximately 670-subject first cohort). Sequencing input: PBMCs. V usage is TRBV5-5 and J usage is TRBJ1-6, with 7 bases matching TRBD1. This clonotype originated in a young man in good health and CMV-seronegative. CDR3 amino acids: CASSSHRGYNSPLHF. DNA for the CDR3: TGTGCCAGCAGCTCCCACAGGGGATATAATTCACCCCTCCACTTT.